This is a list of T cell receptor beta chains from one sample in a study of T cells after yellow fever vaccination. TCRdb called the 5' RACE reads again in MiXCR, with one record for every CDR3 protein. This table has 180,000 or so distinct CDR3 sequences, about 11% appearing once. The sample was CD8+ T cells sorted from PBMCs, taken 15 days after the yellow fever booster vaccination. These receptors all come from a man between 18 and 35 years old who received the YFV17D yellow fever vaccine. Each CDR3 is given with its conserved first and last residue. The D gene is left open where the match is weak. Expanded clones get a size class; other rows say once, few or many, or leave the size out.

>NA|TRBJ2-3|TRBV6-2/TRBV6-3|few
CASSYSLTGAHTDTQYF
TGTGCCAGCAGTTACTCCCTTACGGGGGCCCACACAGATACGCAGTATTTT
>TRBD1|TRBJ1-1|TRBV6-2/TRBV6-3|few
CASRTDRARTEAFF
TGTGCCAGCAGGACGGACAGGGCACGCACTGAAGCTTTCTTT
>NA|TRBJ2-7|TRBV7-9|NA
CASSRGGKESYEQYF
TGTGCCAGCAGCCGTGGGGGCAAGGAGTCCTACGAGCAGTACTTC
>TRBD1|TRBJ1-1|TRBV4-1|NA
CASSPETGGWGNTEAFF
TGCGCCAGCAGCCCAGAAACAGGGGGCTGGGGGAACACTGAAGCTTTCTTT
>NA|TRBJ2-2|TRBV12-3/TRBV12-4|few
CASSLTGGTGTIGELFF
TGTGCCAGCAGTTTAACTGGAGGAACAGGGACGATCGGGGAGCTGTTTTTT
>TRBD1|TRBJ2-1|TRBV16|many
CASSRFKTGGNEQFF
TGTGCCAGCAGCCGCTTCAAAACAGGGGGCAATGAGCAGTTCTTC
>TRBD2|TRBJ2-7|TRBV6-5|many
CASSLFQPAGGGYEQYF
TGTGCCAGCAGTTTATTTCAGCCGGCGGGGGGCGGGTACGAGCAGTACTTC
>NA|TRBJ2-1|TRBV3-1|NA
CASSQEWGVRNEQFF
TGTGCCAGCAGCCAGGAGTGGGGGGTTCGGAATGAGCAGTTCTTC
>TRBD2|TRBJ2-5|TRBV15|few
CATSPTGGPAGPQYF
TGTGCCACCAGCCCCACGGGGGGACCCGCCGGTCCCCAGTACTTC
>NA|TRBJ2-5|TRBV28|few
CASSLLTTPEETQYF
TGTGCCAGCAGTTTATTAACTACCCCGGAGGAGACCCAGTACTTC
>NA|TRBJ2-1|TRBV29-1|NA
CSVAGESSYNEQFF
TGCAGCGTTGCCGGAGAAAGCTCCTACAATGAGCAGTTCTTC
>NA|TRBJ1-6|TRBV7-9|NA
CASSQTGATNSPLHF
TGTGCCAGCAGCCAGACTGGAGCAACCAATTCACCCCTCCACTTT
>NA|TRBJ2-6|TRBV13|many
CASSPRWDTSGANVLTF
TGTGCCAGCAGCCCTCGTTGGGACACCTCTGGGGCCAACGTCCTGACTTTC
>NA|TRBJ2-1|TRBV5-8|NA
CASSLKARSEFF
TGTGCCAGCAGCTTAAAAGCGCGGTCGGAGTTCTTC
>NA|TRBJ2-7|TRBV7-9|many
CASSLYGGPYEQYF
TGTGCCAGCAGCTTATACGGGGGGCCTTACGAGCAGTACTTC
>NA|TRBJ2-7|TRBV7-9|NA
CASSSLQGTSYEQYF
TGTGCCAGCAGCTCCTTGCAGGGAACTTCCTACGAGCAGTACTTC
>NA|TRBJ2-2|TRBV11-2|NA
CASSLVDSDPGELFF
TGTGCCAGCAGCTTAGTGGACTCAGACCCCGGGGAGCTGTTTTTT
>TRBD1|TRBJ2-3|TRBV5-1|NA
CASGITGQEYTDTQYF
TGCGCCAGCGGAATAACTGGACAGGAGTACACAGATACGCAGTATTTT
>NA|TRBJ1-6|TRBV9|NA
CASSEGTGFNSPLHF
TGTGCCAGCAGCGAGGGCACAGGGTTTAATTCACCCCTCCACTTT
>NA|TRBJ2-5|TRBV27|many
CASSLGYSQETQYF
TGTGCCAGCAGTTTAGGTTACAGCCAAGAGACCCAGTACTTC
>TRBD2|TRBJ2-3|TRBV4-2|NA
CASSPLGSGGAADTQYF
TGTGCCAGCAGCCCTCTAGGTAGCGGGGGGGCGGCAGATACGCAGTATTTT
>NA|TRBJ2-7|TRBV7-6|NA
CASSSPGLGYEQYF
TGTGCCAGCAGCTCACCAGGTTTGGGCTACGAGCAGTACTTC
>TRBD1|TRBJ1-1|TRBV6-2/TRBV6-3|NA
CASSLSGGWTEAFF
TGTGCCAGCAGTCTTTCAGGGGGCTGGACTGAAGCTTTCTTT
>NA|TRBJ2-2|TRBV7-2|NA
CASSLALRGQDTGELFF
TGTGCCAGCAGCTTAGCGCTGCGGGGTCAGGACACCGGGGAGCTGTTTTTT
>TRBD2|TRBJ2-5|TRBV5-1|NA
CASSLVSGDGETQYF
TGCGCCAGCAGCTTGGTCAGCGGGGATGGTGAGACCCAGTACTTC
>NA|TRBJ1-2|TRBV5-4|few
CASSGEGEEGYTF
TGTGCCAGCAGCGGGGAGGGGGAAGAAGGCTACACCTTC
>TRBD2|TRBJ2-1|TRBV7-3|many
CASSAHSERGAYNEQFF
TGTGCCAGCAGCGCACACTCTGAGCGGGGGGCCTACAATGAGCAGTTCTTC
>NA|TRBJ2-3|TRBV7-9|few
CASRGVGEDTQYF
TGTGCCAGCAGAGGGGTGGGAGAGGATACGCAGTATTTT